These 3 T cell receptor beta chains came from one sample sequenced in a study of T cell repertoires in cytomegalovirus infection. MiXCR, applied by TCRdb to the reads, yields one record per CDR3 protein. Among about 740,000 distinct CDR3 sequences listed, about 33% were seen once. No antigen has been assigned to these receptors. The sample consisted of cultured PBMCs, taken from culture after CMV antigen stimulation. These receptors were obtained from a human donor in good health (CMV status not recorded). Some clones in this sample may be carry-over from other donors' samples.

This clonotype was seen only a few times. V usage is TRBV6-1 and J usage is TRBJ2-3; 14 bases agree with TRBD2. CDR3 size: 17 residues. Germline V gives CDR1 MNHNS, CDR2 SASEGT. J was trimmed by 5 bases and V by 1 base; bases with no gene match: 5. The CDR3 spells CASSEGLAGGPLDTQYF. The CDR3 coding sequence is TGTGCCAGCAGTGAAGGACTAGCGGGAGGGCCCCTAGATACGCAGTATTTT.

In its sample, this clonotype was seen a few times. The rearrangement links TRBV3-1 to TRBJ2-5; 7 bases match TRBD1. V gave up 7 bases and J gave up 5 bases; unmatched junction bases: 7. The CDR3 loop spans 13 amino acids. Germline-derived CDR1 and CDR2 are LGHDT and YNNKEL (reference sequence). In DNA form, the CDR3 reads TGTGCCAGCACGCCGACAGGGTTGGAGACCCAGTACTTC. This translates into CASTPTGLETQYF.

V gene TRBV28 combines with J gene TRBJ2-1; 9 bases match TRBD2. CDR1 and CDR2 from the germline V gene are MDHEN and SYDVKM. CDR3 length equals 15 residues. V shed 2 bases, J shed 9 bases, and the junction held 8 bases outside the gene matches. The CDR3 DNA reads as TGTGCCAGCAGTTTAGGCGGGGGGGTTACATTTGAGCAGTTCTTC. As protein: CASSLGGGVTFEQFF.